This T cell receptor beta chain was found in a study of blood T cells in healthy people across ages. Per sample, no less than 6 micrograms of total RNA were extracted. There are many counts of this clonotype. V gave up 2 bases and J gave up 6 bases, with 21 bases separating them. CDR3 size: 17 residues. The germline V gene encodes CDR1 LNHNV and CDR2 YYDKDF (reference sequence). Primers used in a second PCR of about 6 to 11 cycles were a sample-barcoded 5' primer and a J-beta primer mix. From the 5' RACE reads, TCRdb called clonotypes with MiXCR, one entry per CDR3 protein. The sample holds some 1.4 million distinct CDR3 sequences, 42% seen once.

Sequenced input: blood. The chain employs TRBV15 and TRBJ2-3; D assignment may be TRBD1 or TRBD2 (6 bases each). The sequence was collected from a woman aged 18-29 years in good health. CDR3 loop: CATSRPGREFGGDTQYF. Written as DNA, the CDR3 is TGTGCCACCAGCAGACCAGGGAGAGAATTCGGGGGCGATACGCAGTATTTT. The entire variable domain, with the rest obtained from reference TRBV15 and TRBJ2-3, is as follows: DAMVIQNPRYQVTQFGKPVTLSCSQTLNHNVMYWYQQKSSQAPKLLFHYYDKDFNNEADTPDNFQSRRPNTSFCFLDIRSPGLGDTAMYLCATSRPGREFGGDTQYFGPGTRLTVL.